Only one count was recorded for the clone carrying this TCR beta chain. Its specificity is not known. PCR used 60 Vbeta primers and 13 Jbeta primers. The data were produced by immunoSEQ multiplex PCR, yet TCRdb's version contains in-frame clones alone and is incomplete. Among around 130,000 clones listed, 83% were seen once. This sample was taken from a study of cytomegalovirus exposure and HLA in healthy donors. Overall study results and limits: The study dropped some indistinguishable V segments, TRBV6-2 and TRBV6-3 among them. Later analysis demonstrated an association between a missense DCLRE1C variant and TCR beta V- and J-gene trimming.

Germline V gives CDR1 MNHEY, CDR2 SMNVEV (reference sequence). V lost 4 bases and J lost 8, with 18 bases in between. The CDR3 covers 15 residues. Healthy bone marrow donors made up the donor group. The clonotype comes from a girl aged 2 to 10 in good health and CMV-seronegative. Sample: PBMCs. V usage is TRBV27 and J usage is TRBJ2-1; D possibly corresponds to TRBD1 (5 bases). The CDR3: CASSSRDLRGYEQFF. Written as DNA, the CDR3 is TGTGCCAGCAGTTCCAGGGATTTGAGAGGCTATGAGCAGTTCTTC.